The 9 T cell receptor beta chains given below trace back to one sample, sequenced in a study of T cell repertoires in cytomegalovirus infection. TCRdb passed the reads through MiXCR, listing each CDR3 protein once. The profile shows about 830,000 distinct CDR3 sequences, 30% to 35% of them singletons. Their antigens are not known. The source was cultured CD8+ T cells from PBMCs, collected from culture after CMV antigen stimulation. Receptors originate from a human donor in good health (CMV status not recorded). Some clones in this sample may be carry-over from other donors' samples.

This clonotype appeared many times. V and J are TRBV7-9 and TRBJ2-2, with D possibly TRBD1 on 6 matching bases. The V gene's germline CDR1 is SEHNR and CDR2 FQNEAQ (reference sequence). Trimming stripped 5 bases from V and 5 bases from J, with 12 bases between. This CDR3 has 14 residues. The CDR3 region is CASSPRGTTGELFF. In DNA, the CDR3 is TGTGCCAGCAGCCCAAGGGGGACAACCGGGGAGCTGTTTTTT.

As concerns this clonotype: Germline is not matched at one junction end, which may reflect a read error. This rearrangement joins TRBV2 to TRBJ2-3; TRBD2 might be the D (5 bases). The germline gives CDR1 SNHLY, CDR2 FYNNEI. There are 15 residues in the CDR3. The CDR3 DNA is TGTGCCAGCAGTGAAGGGCAGTCTAGCACATATACGCAGTATTTT. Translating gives CASSEGQSSTYTQYF.

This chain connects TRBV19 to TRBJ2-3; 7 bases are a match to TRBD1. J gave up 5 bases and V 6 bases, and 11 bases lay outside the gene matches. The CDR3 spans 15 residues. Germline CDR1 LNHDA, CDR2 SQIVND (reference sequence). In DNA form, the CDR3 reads TGTGCCAGTAGCCCGGGACAGATTAGGAGAGATACGCAGTATTTT. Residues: CASSPGQIRRDTQYF.

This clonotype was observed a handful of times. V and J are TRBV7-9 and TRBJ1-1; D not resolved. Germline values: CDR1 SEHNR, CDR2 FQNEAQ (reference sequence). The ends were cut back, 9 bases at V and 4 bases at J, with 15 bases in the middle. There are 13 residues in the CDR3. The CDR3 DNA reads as TGTGCCAGTAAAAAGCAGGCAGGCACTGAAGCTTTCTTT. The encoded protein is CASKKQAGTEAFF.

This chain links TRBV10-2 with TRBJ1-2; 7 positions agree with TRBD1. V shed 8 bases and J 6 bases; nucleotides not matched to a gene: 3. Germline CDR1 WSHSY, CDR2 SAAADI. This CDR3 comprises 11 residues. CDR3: CASYQGDGYTF. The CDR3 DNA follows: TGCGCCAGCTATCAGGGGGATGGCTACACCTTC.

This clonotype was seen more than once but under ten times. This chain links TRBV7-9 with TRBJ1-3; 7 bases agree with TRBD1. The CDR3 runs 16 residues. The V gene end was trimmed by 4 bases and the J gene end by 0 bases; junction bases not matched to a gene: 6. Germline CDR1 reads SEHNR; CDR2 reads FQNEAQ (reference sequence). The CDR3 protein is CASSSDREISGNTIYF. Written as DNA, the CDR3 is TGTGCCAGCAGCTCCGACAGGGAGATCTCTGGAAACACCATATATTTT.

CDR3 DNA sequence: TGTGCCGGTGGGGGGGGCGTAGGATTGACAGATACGCAGTATTTT. Translated, it gives CAGGGGVGLTDTQYF. This rearrangement joins TRBV7-9 to TRBJ2-3, with D maybe TRBD2 (7 bases). Trimming took off 11 bases at V and 3 bases at J, with 21 bases between the two ends. Germline V gene lookup returns CDR1 SEHNR and CDR2 FQNEAQ (reference sequence). The CDR3 extends over 15 amino acids. Supplemented by reference TRBV7-9 and TRBJ2-3, the full variable domain reads DTGVSQNPRHKITKRGQNVTFRCDPISEHNRLYWYRQTLGQGPEFLTYFQNEAQLEKSRLLSDRFSAERPKGSFSTLEIQRTEQGDSAMYLCAGGGGVGLTDTQYFGPGTRLTVL.

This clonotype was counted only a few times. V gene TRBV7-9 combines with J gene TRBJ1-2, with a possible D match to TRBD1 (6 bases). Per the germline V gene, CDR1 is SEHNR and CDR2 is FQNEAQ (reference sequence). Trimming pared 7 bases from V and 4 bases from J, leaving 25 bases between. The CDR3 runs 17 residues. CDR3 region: CASIITEEGEYGYGYTF. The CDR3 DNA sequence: TGTGCCAGCATTATAACCGAGGAGGGGGAGTATGGCTATGGCTACACCTTC. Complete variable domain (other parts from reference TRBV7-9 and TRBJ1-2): DTGVSQNPRHKITKRGQNVTFRCDPISEHNRLYWYRQTLGQGPEFLTYFQNEAQLEKSRLLSDRFSAERPKGSFSTLEIQRTEQGDSAMYLCASIITEEGEYGYGYTFGSGTRLTVV.

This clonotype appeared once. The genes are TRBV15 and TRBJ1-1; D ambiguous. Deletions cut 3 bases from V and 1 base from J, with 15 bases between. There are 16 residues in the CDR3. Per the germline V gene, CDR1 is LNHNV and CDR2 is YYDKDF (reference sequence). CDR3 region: CATSSLKEAGNTEAFF. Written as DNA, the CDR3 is TGTGCCACCAGCAGCCTTAAGGAGGCTGGGAACACTGAAGCTTTCTTT.